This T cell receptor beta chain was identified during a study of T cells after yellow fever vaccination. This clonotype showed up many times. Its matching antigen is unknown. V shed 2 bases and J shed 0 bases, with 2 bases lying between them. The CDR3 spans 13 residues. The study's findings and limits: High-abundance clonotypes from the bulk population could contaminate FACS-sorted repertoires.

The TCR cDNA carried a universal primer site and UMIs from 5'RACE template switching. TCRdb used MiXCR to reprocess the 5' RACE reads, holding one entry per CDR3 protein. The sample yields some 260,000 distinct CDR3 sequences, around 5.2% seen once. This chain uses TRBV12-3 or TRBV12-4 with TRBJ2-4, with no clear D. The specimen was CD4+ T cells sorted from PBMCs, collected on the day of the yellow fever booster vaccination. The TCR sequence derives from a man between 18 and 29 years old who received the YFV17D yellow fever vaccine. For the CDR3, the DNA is TGTGCCAGCAGTTTACTAGCCAAAAACATTCAGTACTTC. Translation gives CASSLLAKNIQYF.